These 10 T cell receptor beta chains originate from one sample sequenced in a study of cytotoxic CD8 clonotypes in ibrutinib-treated CLL. Here immunoSEQ multiplex PCR was the method, and the copy in TCRdb shows in-frame clones only, minus some. Of about 140,000 clones listed, approximately 80% are singletons. Source: PBMCs, taken after 12 months of ibrutinib treatment. The receptors originated from a human donor with chronic lymphocytic leukemia.

This clone was counted only a few times. V and J are TRBV2 and TRBJ1-2; 7 nucleotides line up with TRBD1. The CDR3 extends over 10 amino acids. The trim removed 8 bases at V and 7 bases at J, leaving 1 base unmatched. Looked up from germline, CDR1 is SNHLY and CDR2 is FYNNEI. The CDR3 DNA follows: TGTGCCAGCGAGGGGGCTGGCTACACCTTC. Translation gives CASEGAGYTF. The full variable domain, completed using reference TRBV2 and TRBJ1-2, is EPEVTQTPSHQVTQMGQEVILRCVPISNHLYFYWYRQILGQKVEFLVSFYNNEISEKSEIFDDQFSVERPDGSNFTLKIRSTKLEDSAMYFCASEGAGYTFGSGTRLTVV.

The J gene is TRBJ1-1, the V gene TRBV7-2; D perhaps matches TRBD1 (5 bases). The V and J ends lost 1 base and 3 bases respectively, with 9 bases between them. This CDR3 contains 14 residues. In germline, CDR1 is SGHTA, CDR2 FQGNSA. The CDR3 DNA reads as TGTGCCAGCAGCTTAGATCGGGGCTACACTGAAGCTTTCTTT. It specifies CASSLDRGYTEAFF.

The genes are TRBV7-9 and TRBJ1-6; D gene ambiguous. The germline V gene encodes CDR1 SEHNR and CDR2 FQNEAQ (reference sequence). The CDR3 runs 11 residues. V lost 3 bases and J lost 14, with 8 bases in between. The CDR3 protein is CASSFGPSLHF. The CDR3 bases are TGTGCCAGCAGCTTCGGTCCCTCCCTCCACTTT.

The V and J genes are TRBV30 and TRBJ2-6; TRBD2 agrees at 9 bases. CDR3 size: 14 residues. Germline V CDR1 and CDR2: GTSNPN, SVGIG (reference sequence). The J segment lost 8 bases and the V segment lost 0 bases, leaving 2 bases of the junction unmatched. CDR3 protein: CAWSVSGGSNVLTF. The DNA of the CDR3 is TGTGCCTGGAGTGTGAGCGGGGGGTCCAACGTCCTGACTTTC.

The chain links TRBV6-5 to TRBJ1-4; 9 bases match TRBD1. After removal of 6 bases from V and 5 bases from J, the junction contained 7 bases not matched to a gene. The length of the CDR3 is 15 residues. CDR1 is MNHEY and CDR2 is SVGAGI in the germline V gene. The CDR3 reads CASRDMTGGNEKLFF. The DNA of the CDR3 is TGTGCCAGCAGGGACATGACAGGGGGAAATGAAAAACTGTTTTTT.

The V and J genes are TRBV6-1 and TRBJ1-2, with D tentatively TRBD1 (5 bases). The ends were cut back, 1 base at V and 6 bases at J, with 12 bases in the middle. The germline V gene encodes CDR1 MNHNS and CDR2 SASEGT. The CDR3 extends over 14 amino acids. The CDR3 loop is CASSEGAGVNGYTF. CDR3 DNA sequence: TGTGCCAGCAGTGAAGGTGCGGGGGTAAATGGCTACACCTTC.

The chain uses TRBV6-5 and TRBJ2-3, with 9 bases matching TRBD2. The CDR3 extends over 15 amino acids. The V segment lost 6 bases and the J segment 1 base; nucleotides outside the gene matches: 5. The germline V gene has CDR1 MNHEY and CDR2 SVGAGI. CDR3 nucleotides: TGTGCCAGCAGGGATCCTAGCGGGGGCACAGATACGCAGTATTTT. The encoded protein is CASRDPSGGTDTQYF.

The rearrangement uses TRBV27 and TRBJ2-7; D unresolved. Germline V gives CDR1 MNHEY, CDR2 SMNVEV (reference sequence). The CDR3 contains 13 residues. V was trimmed by 3 bases and J by 0 bases, leaving 6 bases between them. CDR3 sequence (DNA): TGTGCCAGCAGTTTTGTTGACTCCTACGAGCAGTACTTC. It is translated as CASSFVDSYEQYF.

This clone was seen a handful of times. The same CDR3 arises from other DNA sequences in this sample as well. This chain joins TRBV7-2 and TRBJ2-3; D possibly corresponds to TRBD2 (6 bases). This CDR3 is built from 16 residues. The germline CDR1 and CDR2 sequences are SGHTA and FQGNSA. V lost 1 base and J lost 0, with 11 bases in between. CDR3 coding DNA: TGTGCCAGCAGCTTAGTCTTGGGAGGAAGCACAGATACGCAGTATTTT. It is translated as CASSLVLGGSTDTQYF.

CDR3 region: CASSQGRDTRAYEQYF. The CDR3 DNA reads as TGTGCCAGCAGCCAAGGAAGGGACACGAGAGCCTACGAGCAGTACTTC. The chain has TRBV14 and TRBJ2-7; tentative D call: TRBD1 (6 bases). The CDR3 has 16 residues. Trimming left V 1 base short and J 2 bases short, with 15 bases between. Germline V CDR1 and CDR2: SGHDN, FVKESK.